This TCR beta chain was sequenced during a study of CD8+ T cells in alopecia areata. At the level of the study: Oral tofacitinib (5 to 10 mg twice daily) was administered to treated patients.

Broader study findings: Normal scalp had lower clonality than lesional scalp, with alopecia totalis/universalis lesions showing this most strongly. Resident alphabeta T cells of normal skin are also sequenced in scalp samples.

In each case, RNA was isolated and then reverse transcribed into cDNA as the sequencing template. Sequencing used immunoSEQ multiplex PCR; TCRdb keeps in-frame clones, though not all of them. The sample has about 56,000 clones; approximately 96% are singletons. A word on this clone: What it binds is not known.

Trimming took 0 bases from V and 4 from J; bases not matched to a gene: 5. This CDR3 contains 17 residues. Germline CDR1 reads LGHNA; CDR2 reads YSLEER. The source material was CD8+ T cells sorted from blood, sampled at week 0. The V call is TRBV4-3, the J call TRBJ2-5; 13 bases fit TRBD2. This sequence originates from a human donor with alopecia areata. The CDR3 is CASSQDTSGGVLETQYF. CDR3 sequence (DNA): TGCGCCAGCAGCCAAGATACTAGCGGGGGGGTATTAGAGACCCAGTACTTC.